This section outlines one TCR gamma chain sequence together with its context. Its target is not known. The same CDR3 can be traced to other DNA sequences in this sample. CDR1 and CDR2 (germline): EGSTGY, YDSYTSSV. The CDR3 covers 14 residues. J lost 5 bases, V lost 4 bases, and 11 bases had no gene match. RNA was extracted from the cells and then reverse transcribed. Pooled V-gene forward primers with one constant-region reverse primer generated the CDR3 amplicons by multiplex PCR. TCRdb redid clone calling on the multiplex PCR reads using CATT. The sample holds tens of thousands of gamma-chain clones, roughly 13% seen once. These data belong to a study of Vδ1+ human thymocytes. Findings and caveats of the study: In the thymus, TRG and TRD repertoires looked highly polyclonal with Gaussian CDR3 lengths. Despite high sort purity, roughly 20% of thymic T cell receptor delta sequences were Vdelta2.

This TCR derives from a child under two years old who had congenital heart surgery. The sequencing sample was made of Vdelta1+ gamma-delta thymocytes from the thymus. Subset given: FACS-sorted CD3+ TCRalphabeta- TCRVdelta1+ TCRVdelta2- thymocytes. The rearrangement links TRGV4 to TRGJ1 or TRGJ2. The CDR3 DNA reads as TGTGCCACCTGGGACGGGCCAGGGGATTATAAGAAACTCTTT. It is translated as CATWDGPGDYKKLF.